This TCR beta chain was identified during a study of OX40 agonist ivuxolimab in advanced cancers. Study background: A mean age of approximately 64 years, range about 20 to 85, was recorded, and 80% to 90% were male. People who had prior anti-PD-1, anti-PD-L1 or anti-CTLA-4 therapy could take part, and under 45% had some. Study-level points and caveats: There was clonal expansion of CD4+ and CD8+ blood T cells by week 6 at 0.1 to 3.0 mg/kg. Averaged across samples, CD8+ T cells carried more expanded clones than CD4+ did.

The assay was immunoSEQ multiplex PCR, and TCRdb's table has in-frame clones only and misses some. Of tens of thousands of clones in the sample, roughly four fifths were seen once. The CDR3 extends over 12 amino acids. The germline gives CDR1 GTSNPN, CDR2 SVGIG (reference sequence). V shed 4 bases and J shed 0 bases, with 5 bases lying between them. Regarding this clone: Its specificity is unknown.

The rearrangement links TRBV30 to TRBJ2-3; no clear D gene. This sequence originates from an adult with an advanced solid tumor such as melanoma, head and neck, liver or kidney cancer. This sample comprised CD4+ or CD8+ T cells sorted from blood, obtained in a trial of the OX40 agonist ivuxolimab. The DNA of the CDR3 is TGTGCCTGGAAAAGTAGCACAGATACGCAGTATTTT. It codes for CAWKSSTDTQYF.